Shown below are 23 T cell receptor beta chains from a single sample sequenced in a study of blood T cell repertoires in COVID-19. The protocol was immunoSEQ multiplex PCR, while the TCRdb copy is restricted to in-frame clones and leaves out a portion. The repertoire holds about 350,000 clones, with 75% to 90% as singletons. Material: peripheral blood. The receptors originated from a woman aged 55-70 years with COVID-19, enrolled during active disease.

The CDR3 DNA reads TGTGCCTGGAGTTCCGGGACAGGGGACCAAGAGACCCAGTACTTC. It is translated as CAWSSGTGDQETQYF. The chain employs TRBV30 and TRBJ2-5; TRBD1 aligns across 10 bases. The V segment lost 2 bases and the J segment 0 bases; nucleotides outside the gene matches: 3. CDR3 length equals 15 residues. Per the germline V gene, CDR1 is GTSNPN and CDR2 is SVGIG (reference sequence).

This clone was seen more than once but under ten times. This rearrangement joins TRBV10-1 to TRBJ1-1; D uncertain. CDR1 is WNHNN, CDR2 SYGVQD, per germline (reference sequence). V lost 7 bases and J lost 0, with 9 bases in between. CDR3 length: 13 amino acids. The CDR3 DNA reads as TGCGCCAGCATGAGGGAGGTGAACACTGAAGCTTTCTTT. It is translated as CASMREVNTEAFF.

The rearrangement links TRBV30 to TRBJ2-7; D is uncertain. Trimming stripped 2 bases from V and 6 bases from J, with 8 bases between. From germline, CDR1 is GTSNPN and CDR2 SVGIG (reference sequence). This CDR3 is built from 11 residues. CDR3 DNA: TGTGCCTGGAGTTTCGCTACCGAGCAGTACTTC. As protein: CAWSFATEQYF.

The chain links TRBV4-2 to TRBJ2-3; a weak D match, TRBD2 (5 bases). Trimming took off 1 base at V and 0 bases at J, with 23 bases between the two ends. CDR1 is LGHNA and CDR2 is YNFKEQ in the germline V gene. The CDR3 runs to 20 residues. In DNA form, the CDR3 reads TGTGCCAGCAGCCAAGTTAAGGCTAGCCTCCTTTCCTCTAGCACAGATACGCAGTATTTT. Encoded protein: CASSQVKASLLSSSTDTQYF.

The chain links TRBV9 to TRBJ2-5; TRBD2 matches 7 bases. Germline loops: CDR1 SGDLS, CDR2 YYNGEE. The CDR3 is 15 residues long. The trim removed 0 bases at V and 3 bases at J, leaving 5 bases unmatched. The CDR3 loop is CASSVVAAGEETQYF. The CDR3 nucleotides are TGTGCCAGCAGCGTAGTGGCTGCGGGGGAAGAGACCCAGTACTTC. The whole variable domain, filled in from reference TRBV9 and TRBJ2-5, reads DSGVTQTPKHLITATGQRVTLRCSPRSGDLSVYWYQQSLDQGLQFLIQYYNGEERAKGNILERFSAQQFPDLHSELNLSSLELGDSALYFCASSVVAAGEETQYFGPGTRLLVL.

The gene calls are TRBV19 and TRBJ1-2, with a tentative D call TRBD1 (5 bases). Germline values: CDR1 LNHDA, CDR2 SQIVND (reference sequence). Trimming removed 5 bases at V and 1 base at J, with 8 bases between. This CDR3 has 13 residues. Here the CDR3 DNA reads TGTGCCAGTAGTTGGACAATTAACTATGGCTACACCTTC. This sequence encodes CASSWTINYGYTF.

CDR3 nucleotide sequence: TGTGCCAGCAGCTTGGCCGGGCAGGGGGGCACTGAAGCTTTCTTT. This encodes CASSLAGQGGTEAFF. This chain joins TRBV5-6 and TRBJ1-1, with 7 nucleotides matching TRBD1. The ends lost 0 bases at V and 4 bases at J; junction bases unmatched: 6. Per germline, CDR1 SGHDT and CDR2 YYEEEE. CDR3 size: 15 residues.

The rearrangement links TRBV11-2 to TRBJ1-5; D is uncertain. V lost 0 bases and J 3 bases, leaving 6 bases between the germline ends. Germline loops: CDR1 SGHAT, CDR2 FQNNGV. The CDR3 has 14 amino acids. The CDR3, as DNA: TGTGCCAGCAGCTTAGAGTTAGTCAATCAGCCCCAGCATTTT. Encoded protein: CASSLELVNQPQHF.

As DNA, the CDR3 is TGTGCCTGGAGTGTACACCAGGGCTCTGGAAACACCATATATTTT. It yields the protein CAWSVHQGSGNTIYF. The rearrangement joins TRBV30 to TRBJ1-3; D perhaps matches TRBD1 (5 bases). The ends were cut back, 0 bases at V and 0 bases at J, with 9 bases in the middle. Germline values: CDR1 GTSNPN, CDR2 SVGIG (reference sequence). CDR3 length equals 15 residues.

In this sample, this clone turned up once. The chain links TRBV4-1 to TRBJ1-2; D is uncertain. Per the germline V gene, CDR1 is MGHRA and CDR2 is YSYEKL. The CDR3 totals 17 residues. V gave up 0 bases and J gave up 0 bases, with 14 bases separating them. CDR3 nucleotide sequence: TGCGCCAGCAGCCAAGATGCGGAAAGAACGCCTAACTATGGCTACACCTTC. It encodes CASSQDAERTPNYGYTF.

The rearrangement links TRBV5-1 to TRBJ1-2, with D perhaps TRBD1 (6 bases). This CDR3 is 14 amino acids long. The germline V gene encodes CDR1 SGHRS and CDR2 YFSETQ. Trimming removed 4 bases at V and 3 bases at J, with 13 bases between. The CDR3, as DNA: TGCGCCAGCAGCCTTGGGGGCGCTGACTATGGCTACACCTTC. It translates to CASSLGGADYGYTF.

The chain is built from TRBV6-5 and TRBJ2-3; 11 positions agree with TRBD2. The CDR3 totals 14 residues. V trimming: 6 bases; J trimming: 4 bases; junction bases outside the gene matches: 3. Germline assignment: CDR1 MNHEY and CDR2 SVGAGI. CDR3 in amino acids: CASRLTSGADTQYF. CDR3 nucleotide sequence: TGTGCCAGCAGACTGACTAGCGGGGCAGATACGCAGTATTTT.

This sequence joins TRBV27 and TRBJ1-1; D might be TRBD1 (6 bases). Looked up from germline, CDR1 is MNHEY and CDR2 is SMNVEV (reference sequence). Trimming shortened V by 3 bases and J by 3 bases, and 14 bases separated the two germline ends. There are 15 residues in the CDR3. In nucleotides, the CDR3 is TGTGCCAGCAGTTTTTCAGGGGTGCCCCACACTGAAGCTTTCTTT. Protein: CASSFSGVPHTEAFF.

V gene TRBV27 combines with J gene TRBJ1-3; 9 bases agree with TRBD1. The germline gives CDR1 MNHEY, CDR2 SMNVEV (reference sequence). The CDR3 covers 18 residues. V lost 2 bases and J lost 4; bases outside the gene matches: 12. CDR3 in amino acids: CASSLSPGQGVLGNTIYF. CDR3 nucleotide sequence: TGTGCCAGCAGTTTAAGTCCGGGACAGGGCGTTTTAGGAAACACCATATATTTT.

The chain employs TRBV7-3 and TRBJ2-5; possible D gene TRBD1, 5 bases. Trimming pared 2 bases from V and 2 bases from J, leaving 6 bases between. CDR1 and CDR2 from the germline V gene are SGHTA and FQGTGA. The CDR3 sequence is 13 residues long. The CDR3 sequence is CASSLDSQETQYF. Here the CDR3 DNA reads TGTGCCAGCAGCTTAGACAGTCAAGAGACCCAGTACTTC.

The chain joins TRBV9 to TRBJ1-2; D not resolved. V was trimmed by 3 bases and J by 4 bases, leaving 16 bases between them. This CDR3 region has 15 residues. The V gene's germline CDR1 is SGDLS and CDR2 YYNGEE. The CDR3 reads CASSATLGGSYGYTF. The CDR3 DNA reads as TGTGCCAGCAGCGCCACATTGGGAGGGAGCTATGGCTACACCTTC.

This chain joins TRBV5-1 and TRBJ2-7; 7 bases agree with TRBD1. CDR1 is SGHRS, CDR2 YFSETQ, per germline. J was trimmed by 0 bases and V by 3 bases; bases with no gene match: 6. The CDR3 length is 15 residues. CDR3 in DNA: TGCGCCAGCAGCTCGTGGACAGGACCCTCCTACGAGCAGTACTTC. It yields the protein CASSSWTGPSYEQYF.

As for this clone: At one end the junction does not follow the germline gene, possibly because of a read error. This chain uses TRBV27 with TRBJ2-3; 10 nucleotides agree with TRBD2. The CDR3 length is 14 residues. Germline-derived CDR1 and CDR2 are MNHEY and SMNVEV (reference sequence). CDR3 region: CASSPGLARMRSDF. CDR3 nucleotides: TGTGCCAGCAGTCCGGGACTAGCGAGGATGAGGAGTGATTTT.

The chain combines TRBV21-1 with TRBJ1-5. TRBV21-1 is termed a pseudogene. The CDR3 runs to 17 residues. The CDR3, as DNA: TGTGCCAGCAGCAAAGGGGACGGAGGGTATAGCAATCAGCCCCAGCATTTT. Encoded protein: CASSKGDGGYSNQPQHF.

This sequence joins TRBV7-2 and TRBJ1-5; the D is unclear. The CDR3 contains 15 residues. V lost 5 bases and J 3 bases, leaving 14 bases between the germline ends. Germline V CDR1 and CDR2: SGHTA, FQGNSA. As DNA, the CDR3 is TGTGCCAGCAGCCCACGGGGTCCCTCCAATCAGCCCCAGCATTTT. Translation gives CASSPRGPSNQPQHF. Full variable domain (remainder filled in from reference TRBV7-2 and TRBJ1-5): GAGVSQSPSNKVTEKGKDVELRCDPISGHTALYWYRQSLGQGLEFLIYFQGNSAPDKSGLPSDRFSAERTGGSVSTLTIQRTQQEDSAVYLCASSPRGPSNQPQHFGDGTRLSIL.

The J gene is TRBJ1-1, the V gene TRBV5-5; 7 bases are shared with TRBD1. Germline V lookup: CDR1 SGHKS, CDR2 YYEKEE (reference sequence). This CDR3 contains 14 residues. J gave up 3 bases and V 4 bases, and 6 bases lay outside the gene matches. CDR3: CASSPRQGYTEAFF. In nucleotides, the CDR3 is TGTGCCAGCAGCCCTAGACAGGGCTACACTGAAGCTTTCTTT.

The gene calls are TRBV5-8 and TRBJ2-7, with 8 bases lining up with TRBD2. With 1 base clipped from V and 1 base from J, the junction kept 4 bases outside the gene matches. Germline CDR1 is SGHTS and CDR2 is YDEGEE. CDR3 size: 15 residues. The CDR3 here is CASSLIAGPSYEQYF. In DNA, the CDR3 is TGTGCCAGCAGCTTGATAGCGGGGCCATCCTACGAGCAGTACTTC.

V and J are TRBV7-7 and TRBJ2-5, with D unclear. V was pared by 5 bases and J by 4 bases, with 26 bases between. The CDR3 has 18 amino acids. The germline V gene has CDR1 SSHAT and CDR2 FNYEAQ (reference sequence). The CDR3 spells CASSPGIRSSFPGETQYF. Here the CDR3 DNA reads TGTGCCAGCAGCCCCGGCATCAGATCCTCTTTTCCGGGAGAGACCCAGTACTTC.